Reported below is one T cell receptor (beta chain). No cognate antigen has been identified for it. No base quality information exists; no much larger clone differs at one position. The CDR3 holds 15 amino acids from the cysteine to the phenylalanine. Just CDR3 DNA is preserved here, 45 bases in frame from base 1. The germline V gene (reference sequence) supplies CDR1 LNHDA and CDR2 SQIVND. V is cut back by 7 bases and J by 0 bases, with 8 bases in the junction unmatched. The data were taken from a study of OX40 agonist ivuxolimab in advanced cancers. Study-wide context: Ivuxolimab was a fully human IgG2 agonistic monoclonal antibody targeting the costimulatory receptor OX40 (CD134). Intravenous ivuxolimab was administered to patients every 2 weeks at six dose levels: 0.01, 0.1, 0.3, 1.5, 3 and 10 mg/kg. Of the 50 or so patients in dose escalation, about 20 had hepatocellular carcinoma, approximately 15 had melanoma, 9 had renal cell carcinoma and 9 had head and neck cancer. In the dose-escalation cohort, nearly 85% of patients were male, and the mean age was 60 years with a range of about 23 to 79. Prior anti-PD-1, anti-PD-L1 or anti-CTLA-4 therapy was permitted, and 30% to 45% of dose-escalation patients had received checkpoint inhibitors. Partial responses occurred in three dose-escalation patients: two with cutaneous melanoma and one with hepatocellular carcinoma. The purpose of peripheral TCRbeta sequencing was to test whether ivuxolimab changed TCR sequence diversity and led to clonal T-cell expansion. The paper covers the monotherapy dose-escalation part of the phase I ivuxolimab trial, which included N ≈ 50 patients. The study at large found these results: The antigen specificity of the peripheral T cells that underwent clonal expansion was not determined. Low levels of normalized T-cell clonal expansion were also seen in some nonresponding patients. Partial responders in the 0.1-3.0 mg/kg groups had among the lowest normalized peripheral clonal expansion, especially among CD8+ T cells. After ivuxolimab, more expanded clones were found on average in CD8+ T cells than in CD4+ T cells. At doses of 0.1 to 3.0 mg/kg, clonal expansion of both CD4+ and CD8+ T cells in blood was seen between baseline and week 6.

Genomic DNA was extracted from sorted cells for sequencing of the TCRbeta CDR3 region. TCRbeta CDR3 regions were sequenced using the immunoSEQ Assay. Drawn from immuneACCESS, this table holds only the in-frame rearrangements with V and J called that TCRdb kept. Clones are partly lost; checked studies trace under half to an unresolved V gene and leave the rest unexplained. The sample has under 85,000 clones on record, about nine tenths of them singletons. The leading ten clones occupy about 0.52% of the sample. The trial excluded patients who had a history of autoimmune disease or who were on systemic immunosuppression. Peripheral blood for TCR sequencing was collected from all dose cohorts at baseline, on cycle 4 day 1, and on cycle 7 day 1. The samples were drawn from a first-in-human, open-label, multicenter phase I dose-escalation trial of ivuxolimab. Adults with locally advanced or metastatic melanoma, renal cell carcinoma, hepatocellular carcinoma or head and neck squamous cell carcinoma were enrolled in the trial. Before TCR sequencing, CD4+ T cells and CD8+ T cells were sorted from peripheral blood as separate populations.

The sample in question was CD4+ or CD8+ T cells sorted from blood, obtained in a trial of the OX40 agonist ivuxolimab. This receptor was taken from an adult with an advanced solid tumor such as melanoma, head and neck, liver or kidney cancer. This chain joins TRBV19 to TRBJ1-1, and 7 junctional nucleotides match TRBD1. The DNA sequence is as follows: TGTGCCAGTACCCTCTCGGGACAGATGAACACTGAAGCTTTCTTT. This translates into CASTLSGQMNTEAFF.